The 6 T cell receptor beta chains below were found in one sample sequenced in a study of beta chain features in type 1 diabetes. The isolated RNA, all of it, was reverse transcribed, so expressed TCRB transcripts were what got sequenced. The data were produced by immunoSEQ multiplex PCR, yet TCRdb's version contains in-frame clones alone and is incomplete. Here the sample spans a few hundred thousand clones, 9.6% being singletons. The sample comprised naive CD4+ T cells from blood. All receptors come from a woman under 30 in good health.

This clone was seen more than once but under ten times. The CDR3: CASSIRGATEAFF. The CDR3 nucleotides are TGTGCCAGCAGCATCAGGGGTGCCACTGAAGCTTTCTTT. The genes are TRBV11-1 and TRBJ1-1, with D maybe TRBD1 (6 bases). Trimming stripped 5 bases from V and 4 bases from J, with 11 bases between. The germline V gene has CDR1 SGHAT and CDR2 FQDESV (reference sequence). The CDR3 sequence is 13 residues long.

Concerning this clone: The same CDR3 also results from other DNA sequences found in this sample. The chain links TRBV19 to TRBJ1-5; D possibly corresponds to TRBD1 (5 bases). The germline CDR1 and CDR2 sequences are LNHDA and SQIVND (reference sequence). This CDR3 region has 12 residues. Trimming took 3 bases from V and 7 from J, leaving 7 bases between them. CDR3 in amino acids: CASSIQGQPQHF. The CDR3 DNA reads as TGTGCCAGTAGTATTCAGGGACAGCCCCAGCATTTT.

The chain carries TRBV11-1 and TRBJ2-7; weak D call: TRBD1 (6 bases). V lost 0 bases and J 5 bases, leaving 11 bases between the germline ends. Germline loops: CDR1 SGHAT, CDR2 FQDESV (reference sequence). The CDR3 has 14 residues. The CDR3 sequence: CASSLAGTSDEQYF. The CDR3 DNA follows: TGTGCCAGCAGCTTAGCTGGGACATCAGACGAGCAGTACTTC.

This clone turned up a few times. CDR3 nucleotides: TGTGCCAGCAGCTCCGGACTAGCGGGGGCAGATACGCAGTATTTT. The encoded protein is CASSSGLAGADTQYF. This chain links TRBV13 with TRBJ2-3, with 13 bases fitting TRBD2. Germline CDR1 and CDR2: PRHDT and FYEKMQ (reference sequence). J gave up 4 bases and V 4 bases, and 2 bases lay outside the gene matches. The CDR3 runs to 15 residues. The variable domain in full, completed from reference TRBV13 and TRBJ2-3, reads AAGVIQSPRHLIKEKRETATLKCYPIPRHDTVYWYQQGPGQDPQFLISFYEKMQSDKGSIPDRFSAQQFSDYHSELNMSSLELGDSALYFCASSSGLAGADTQYFGPGTRLTVL.

This clone was seen a few times. V gene TRBV7-8 combines with J gene TRBJ1-6; D is possibly TRBD1 (6 bases). With 2 bases removed from V and 13 bases from J, the gap between germline ends came to 6 bases. The germline gives CDR1 SGHVS, CDR2 FQNEAQ. The CDR3 runs 11 residues. In DNA, the CDR3 is TGTGCCAGCAGCTTAACAGGGCCCCTCCACTTT. This translates into CASSLTGPLHF.

The V gene is TRBV30, the J gene TRBJ2-7; TRBD2 agrees at 12 bases. CDR3 length: 15 amino acids. Germline CDR1 is GTSNPN and CDR2 is SVGIG (reference sequence). Trimming took 0 bases from V and 1 from J; bases not matched to a gene: 1. The CDR3 sequence: CAWSVGLAGSYEQYF. CDR3 coding DNA: TGTGCCTGGAGTGTAGGACTAGCGGGGTCCTACGAGCAGTACTTC.